The 10 T cell receptor beta chains below were found in one sample sequenced in a study of blood T cell repertoires in COVID-19. The protocol was immunoSEQ multiplex PCR, while the TCRdb copy is restricted to in-frame clones and leaves out a portion. The table shows 110,000 to 150,000 clones, with 80% to 85% occurring only once. The specimen was peripheral blood. These TCRs come from a woman older than 75 with acute or convalescent COVID-19.

The V gene is TRBV9, the J gene TRBJ1-2; 8 nucleotides match TRBD1. The germline CDR1 and CDR2 sequences are SGDLS and YYNGEE. This CDR3 contains 14 residues. J lost 5 bases, V lost 1 base, and 4 bases had no gene match. CDR3 protein: CASSVRDRPYGYTF. Written as DNA, the CDR3 is TGTGCCAGCAGCGTAAGGGACAGGCCATATGGCTACACCTTC.

The rearrangement uses TRBV6-5 and TRBJ2-1; D possibly corresponds to TRBD2 (5 bases). The CDR3 spans 14 residues. In germline, CDR1 is MNHEY, CDR2 SVGAGI. Trimming cost V 6 bases and J 8 bases, with 17 bases left between them. CDR3 nucleotide sequence: TGTGCCAGCAGGGCGACTATAGGGTCACATGAGCAGTTCTTC. It yields the protein CASRATIGSHEQFF.

The J gene is TRBJ2-1, the V gene TRBV5-5; 14 nucleotides agree with TRBD2. The CDR3 has 17 amino acids. Looked up from germline, CDR1 is SGHKS and CDR2 is YYEKEE (reference sequence). Germline trimming cut 4 bases from V and 7 bases from J; bases unmatched to any gene: 10. The CDR3 loop reads CASSRVRGLAGVNEQFF. CDR3 bases: TGTGCCAGCAGCCGAGTCCGGGGACTAGCGGGAGTTAATGAGCAGTTCTTC.

This chain joins TRBV27 and TRBJ2-7; D not certain. The CDR3 extends over 14 amino acids. Trimming pared 0 bases from V and 4 bases from J, leaving 10 bases between. The germline V gene has CDR1 MNHEY and CDR2 SMNVEV (reference sequence). The CDR3 DNA follows: TGTGCCAGCAGTTTATCGCCCTTACTATACGAGCAGTACTTC. This encodes CASSLSPLLYEQYF.

CDR3 DNA sequence: TGTGCCAGCAGCCGGACTAGCGACAACGGAGAGCAGTTCTTC. Translating gives CASSRTSDNGEQFF. The rearrangement joins TRBV7-2 to TRBJ2-1, with 9 bases identical to TRBD2. Germline-derived CDR1 and CDR2 are SGHTA and FQGNSA. J lost 10 bases, V lost 5 bases, and 9 bases had no gene match. The CDR3 contains 14 residues.

The V and J genes are TRBV13 and TRBJ2-7, with TRBD2 as a possible D gene (6 bases). CDR3 length equals 12 residues. Trimming shortened V by 5 bases and J by 6 bases, and 11 bases separated the two germline ends. Germline CDR1 reads PRHDT; CDR2 reads FYEKMQ (reference sequence). The CDR3 loop reads CASSLGSGEQYF. The CDR3 bases are TGTGCCAGCAGCCTCGGGAGTGGCGAGCAGTACTTC.

The chain recombines TRBV5-5 with TRBJ1-3; 7 positions agree with TRBD1. The CDR3 spans 15 residues. CDR1 is SGHKS and CDR2 is YYEKEE in the germline V gene (reference sequence). The V segment lost 4 bases and the J segment 1 base; nucleotides outside the gene matches: 5. This chain's CDR3 is CASSLQGMSGNTIYF. CDR3 nucleotides: TGTGCCAGCAGCCTACAGGGGATGTCTGGAAACACCATATATTTT.

J is TRBJ1-1 and V is TRBV7-9, with D perhaps matching TRBD1 (5 bases). Germline V gene lookup returns CDR1 SEHNR and CDR2 FQNEAQ (reference sequence). Trimming took 4 bases from V and 1 from J, leaving 13 bases between them. The CDR3 totals 15 residues. CDR3 in DNA: TGTGCCAGCAGCTGGGGGGGTTCGAGGAACACTGAAGCTTTCTTT. It specifies CASSWGGSRNTEAFF.

The genes are TRBV10-2 and TRBJ1-1; D unclear. Between the trimmed V and J ends, which lost 5 bases and 4 bases, there was a span of 5 bases. The CDR3 loop spans 11 amino acids. CDR1 is WSHSY and CDR2 is SAAADI in the germline V gene. CDR3 protein: CASSPFTEAFF. The DNA of the CDR3 is TGCGCCAGCAGTCCCTTCACTGAAGCTTTCTTT.

This clone was counted a single time. The V and J genes are TRBV19 and TRBJ1-1, with D uncertain. The CDR3 length is 13 residues. Germline lookup yields CDR1 LNHDA and CDR2 SQIVND (reference sequence). Deletions cut 1 base from V and 0 bases from J, with 3 bases between. The CDR3 sequence is CASSIALNTEAFF. The CDR3 coding sequence is TGTGCCAGTAGTATAGCTCTGAACACTGAAGCTTTCTTT. Variable domain in full (rest from reference TRBV19 and TRBJ1-1): DGGITQSPKYLFRKEGQNVTLSCEQNLNHDAMYWYRQDPGQGLRLIYYSQIVNDFQKGDIAEGYSVSREKKESFPLTVTSAQKNPTAFYLCASSIALNTEAFFGQGTRLTVV.